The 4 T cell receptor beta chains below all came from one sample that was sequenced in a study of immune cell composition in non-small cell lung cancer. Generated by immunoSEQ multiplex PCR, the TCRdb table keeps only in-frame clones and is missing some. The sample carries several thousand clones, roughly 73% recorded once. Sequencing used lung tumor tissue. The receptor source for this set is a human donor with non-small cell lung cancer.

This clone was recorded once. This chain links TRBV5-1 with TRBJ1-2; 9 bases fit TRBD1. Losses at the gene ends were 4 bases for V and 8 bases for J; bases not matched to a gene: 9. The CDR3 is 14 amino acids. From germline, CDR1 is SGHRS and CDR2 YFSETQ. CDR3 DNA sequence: TGCGCCAGCAGCCCCGGACAGGGGCTTGACGGCTACACCTTC. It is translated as CASSPGQGLDGYTF.

CDR3 in DNA: TGTGCCAGCGGACCAGACAGGCAACAAATTGGGTTCACCTTC. Protein: CASGPDRQQIGFTF. This chain links TRBV7-6 with TRBJ1-2; possibly TRBD1 for D (6 bases). V was cut by 8 bases and J by 13 bases, with 26 bases left in between. The V gene's germline CDR1 is SGHVS and CDR2 FNYEAQ. The CDR3 length is 14 residues.

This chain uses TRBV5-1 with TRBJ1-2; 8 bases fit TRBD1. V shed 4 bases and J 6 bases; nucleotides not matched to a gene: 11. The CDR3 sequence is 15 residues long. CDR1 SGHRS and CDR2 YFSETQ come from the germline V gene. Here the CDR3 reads CASSPTGQGYDGYTF. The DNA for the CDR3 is TGCGCCAGCAGCCCCACAGGACAGGGTTATGATGGCTACACCTTC.

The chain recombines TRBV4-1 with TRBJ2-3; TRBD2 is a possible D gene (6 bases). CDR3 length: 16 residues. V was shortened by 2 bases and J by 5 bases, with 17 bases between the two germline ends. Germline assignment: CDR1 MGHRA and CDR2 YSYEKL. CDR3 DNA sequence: TGCGCCAGCAGCCAAAACGTGGAGGGTACGAGAGATACGCAGTATTTT. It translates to CASSQNVEGTRDTQYF.